A selection of T cell receptor beta chains follows, all from one sample in a study of human T cells and chemical hapten exposure. TCRdb redid the calling of the RACE reads with MiXCR, one entry per CDR3 protein. This table holds about 120,000 distinct CDR3 sequences, roughly 14% found once. Sequenced here: whole blood, sampled in connection with sensitization to the hapten diphenylcyclopropenone (DPC). These TCRs come from a woman under 30 with alopecia areata. Some clones in this sample may be carry-over from other donors' samples. The conserved cysteine and the conserved F or W are not part of the CDR3 here. The order of the fields is CDR3 protein, D gene, V gene, J gene. The D gene is left open where the match is weak.

CDR3 protein: ASSYLRQGLTYEQY; D gene: TRBD1; V gene: TRBV6-5; J gene: TRBJ2-7
CDR3 protein: ASSPLPATNEKLF; D gene: .; V gene: TRBV18; J gene: TRBJ1-4
CDR3 protein: SARVPAF; D gene: .; V gene: TRBV20-1; J gene: TRBJ1-1
CDR3 protein: ASSGDSTYGYT; D gene: TRBD1; V gene: TRBV6-1; J gene: TRBJ1-2
CDR3 protein: VSSGLITDTQY; D gene: TRBD2; V gene: TRBV10-1; J gene: TRBJ2-3
CDR3 protein: ASSQKGTAHGYT; D gene: TRBD1; V gene: TRBV3-1; J gene: TRBJ1-2
CDR3 protein: ASSMGQSYQPQH; D gene: TRBD1; V gene: TRBV19; J gene: TRBJ1-5
CDR3 protein: ASWRGNTEAF; D gene: .; V gene: TRBV6-2/TRBV6-3; J gene: TRBJ1-1
CDR3 protein: ASRPTPQGGTSPGELF; D gene: .; V gene: TRBV6-6; J gene: TRBJ2-2
CDR3 protein: SANRGLSTDTQY; D gene: .; V gene: TRBV20-1; J gene: TRBJ2-3
CDR3 protein: ASTKFRGAISTDTQY; D gene: .; V gene: TRBV7-2; J gene: TRBJ2-3
CDR3 protein: ASSPGHLNYGYT; D gene: .; V gene: TRBV7-6; J gene: TRBJ1-2
CDR3 protein: ASSLGDRVNTEAF; D gene: TRBD1; V gene: TRBV5-1; J gene: TRBJ1-1
CDR3 protein: SVLATGISQPQH; D gene: TRBD1; V gene: TRBV20-1; J gene: TRBJ1-5
CDR3 protein: SVEGDLVDYGYT; D gene: .; V gene: TRBV29-1; J gene: TRBJ1-2
CDR3 protein: ASSSGTSGLYEQY; D gene: TRBD2; V gene: TRBV7-2; J gene: TRBJ2-7
CDR3 protein: SVGTGLNTIY; D gene: TRBD1; V gene: TRBV20-1; J gene: TRBJ1-3
CDR3 protein: ASGYGNTEAF; D gene: .; V gene: TRBV12-5; J gene: TRBJ1-1
CDR3 protein: SVVLAGGAYEQY; D gene: TRBD2; V gene: TRBV29-1; J gene: TRBJ2-7
CDR3 protein: ASSSGDSNQPQH; D gene: .; V gene: TRBV5-6; J gene: TRBJ1-5
CDR3 protein: ASSRGTTEAF; D gene: .; V gene: TRBV28; J gene: TRBJ1-1
CDR3 protein: ASSPTSGPYQETQY; D gene: TRBD2; V gene: TRBV28; J gene: TRBJ2-5
CDR3 protein: ASSVQGAGETQY; D gene: TRBD1; V gene: TRBV3-1; J gene: TRBJ2-5
CDR3 protein: ASSYDVNSPLH; D gene: .; V gene: TRBV6-6; J gene: TRBJ1-6
CDR3 protein: ASSQDLGGGELF; D gene: .; V gene: TRBV4-3; J gene: TRBJ2-2
CDR3 protein: ASSATGLAGAETQY; D gene: TRBD2; V gene: TRBV7-2; J gene: TRBJ2-5
CDR3 protein: ASSQGSNEQF; D gene: .; V gene: TRBV27; J gene: TRBJ2-1
CDR3 protein: ASSLSGVNTGELF; D gene: .; V gene: TRBV5-5; J gene: TRBJ2-2
CDR3 protein: ASSLGFQETQY; D gene: .; V gene: TRBV5-5; J gene: TRBJ2-5
CDR3 protein: SAIRHRIPEAF; D gene: .; V gene: TRBV20-1; J gene: TRBJ1-1
CDR3 protein: ASGDRNYGYT; D gene: .; V gene: TRBV28; J gene: TRBJ1-2
CDR3 protein: ASSDSTPAGEASGAQY; D gene: TRBD2; V gene: TRBV6-4; J gene: TRBJ2-3
CDR3 protein: ASSPSGREQY; D gene: .; V gene: TRBV28; J gene: TRBJ2-7
CDR3 protein: ASRTAQSQY; D gene: .; V gene: TRBV30; J gene: TRBJ2-3
CDR3 protein: ASSYSGQYYEQY; D gene: .; V gene: TRBV6-2/TRBV6-3; J gene: TRBJ2-7
CDR3 protein: ASSSPGEYGYT; D gene: .; V gene: TRBV7-9; J gene: TRBJ1-2
CDR3 protein: PAISGNTIY; D gene: .; V gene: TRBV12-5; J gene: TRBJ1-3
CDR3 protein: ASSLRLGGNQPQH; D gene: .; V gene: TRBV27; J gene: TRBJ1-5
CDR3 protein: ASSPTGNNEQF; D gene: TRBD1; V gene: TRBV7-9; J gene: TRBJ2-1
CDR3 protein: ASSLDLSEQY; D gene: .; V gene: TRBV7-2; J gene: TRBJ2-7
CDR3 protein: ASRPHTDTQY; D gene: .; V gene: TRBV12-3/TRBV12-4; J gene: TRBJ2-3